This TCR beta chain was captured by sequencing in a study of shared clonotypes between healthy human individuals. Study-wide findings and caveats: Naive CD4 clonotype sharing across a handful of donors was roughly 5%.

Splitting of each subset's genomic DNA was done evenly across several immunoSEQ plates. The method was immunoSEQ multiplex PCR; TCRdb's version includes in-frame clones alone and lacks a portion of them. This sample yields about 610,000 clones, of which around 96% are seen a single time; less than 0.13% belongs to the top ten. The V and J ends lost 6 bases and 3 bases respectively, with 11 bases between them. Germline values: CDR1 MNHEY, CDR2 SVGAGI. This CDR3 is 13 amino acids long. As for this clone: Its antigen is not identified.

Naive CD8 cells were CD45RO-negative, positively selected for CCR7, excluding terminally differentiated effector memory CD45RA+ cells. This TCR was recovered from a woman aged 25 to 45 in good health. The chain employs TRBV6-5 and TRBJ1-1; no clear D gene. Material for sequencing was naive CD8+ T cells sorted from blood. CDR3 residues: CASRLEDHTEAFF. As DNA, the CDR3 is TGTGCCAGCAGACTTGAGGATCACACTGAAGCTTTCTTT.